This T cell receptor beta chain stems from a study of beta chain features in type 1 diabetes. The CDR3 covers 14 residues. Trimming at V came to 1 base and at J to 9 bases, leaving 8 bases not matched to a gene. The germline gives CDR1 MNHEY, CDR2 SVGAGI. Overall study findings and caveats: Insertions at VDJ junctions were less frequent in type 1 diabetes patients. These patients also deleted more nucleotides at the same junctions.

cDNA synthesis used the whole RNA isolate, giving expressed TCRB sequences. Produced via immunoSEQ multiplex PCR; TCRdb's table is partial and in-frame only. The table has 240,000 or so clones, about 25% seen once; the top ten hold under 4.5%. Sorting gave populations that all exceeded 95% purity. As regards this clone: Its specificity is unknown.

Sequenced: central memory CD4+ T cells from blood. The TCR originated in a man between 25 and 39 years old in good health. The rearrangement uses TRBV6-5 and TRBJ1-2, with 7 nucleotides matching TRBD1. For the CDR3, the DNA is TGTGCCAGCAGTTACTTCCAGGGGGAACCTAGCTACACCTTC. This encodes CASSYFQGEPSYTF.